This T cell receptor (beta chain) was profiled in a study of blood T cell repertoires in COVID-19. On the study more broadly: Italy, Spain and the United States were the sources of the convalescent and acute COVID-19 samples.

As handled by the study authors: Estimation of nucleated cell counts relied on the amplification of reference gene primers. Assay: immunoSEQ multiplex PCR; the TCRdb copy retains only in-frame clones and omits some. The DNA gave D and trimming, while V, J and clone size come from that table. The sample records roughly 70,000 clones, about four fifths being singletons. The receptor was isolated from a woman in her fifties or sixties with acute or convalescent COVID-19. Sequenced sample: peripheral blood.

CDR3 residues: CATSAPGQRGPDYNEQFF. CDR3 coding DNA: TGTGCCACCAGTGCCCCCGGACAGCGGGGGCCAGACTACAATGAGCAGTTCTTC. The chain recombines TRBV24-1 with TRBJ2-1; 8 bases map to TRBD2. V lost 5 bases to trimming and J lost 3 bases; unmatched junction nucleotides: 14. The length of the CDR3 is 18 residues. The germline CDR1 and CDR2 sequences are KGHDR and SFDVKD.